The TCR beta chain described here comes from a study of CD8 T cells in ankylosing spondylitis. In regard to this clonotype: The antigen is undetermined.

General study results and limits: Disease-linked clones were found to be CD8+ and relatively rare in peripheral blood. Seemingly characteristic of ankylosing spondylitis blood was a TCR beta motif consisting of roughly 8 highly homologous variants. Prior work had noted some motif variants in reactive arthritis blood and synovial fluid. Clones tied to disease were said to be significantly enriched in matched ankylosing spondylitis synovial fluid.

Making the TCR beta libraries involved quantitative 5'-RACE with molecular barcodes. TCRdb processed the 5' RACE reads anew with MiXCR; each CDR3 protein has one entry. The data hold around 430,000 distinct CDR3 sequences, with roughly 18% observed a single time. This sequence originates from a male donor with ankylosing spondylitis. The sample was blood, either unsorted or a sorted T cell fraction (not recorded which).

The CDR3 bases are TGTGCCAGCAGCCAAGCCCGGGACAGACTACAGCCCCAGCATTTT. It codes for CASSQARDRLQPQHF. The chain uses TRBV4-2 and TRBJ1-5; 7 bases are a match to TRBD1. The CDR3 extends over 15 amino acids. Germline V gene lookup returns CDR1 LGHNA and CDR2 YNFKEQ. With 1 base clipped from V and 7 bases from J, the junction kept 7 bases outside the gene matches.